The 8 T cell receptor gamma chains in this list originate from one sample, sequenced in a study of Vδ1+ human thymocytes. Extracted RNA was reverse transcribed into cDNA. Pooled V-gene forward primers with one constant-region reverse primer generated the CDR3 amplicons by multiplex PCR. TCRdb re-processed the multiplex PCR reads using CATT. Of over 25,000 gamma-chain clones in the sample, around 18% are singletons; the top ten hold 1.8%. Their specific antigens are unknown. Study outcomes and limitations: Highly polyclonal TRG and TRD repertoires with Gaussian CDR3 length distributions appeared in thymus.

Sequenced: Vdelta1+ gamma-delta thymocytes from the thymus. As to subset: FACS-sorted CD3+ TCRalphabeta- TCRVdelta1+ TCRVdelta2- thymocytes. These receptors originate from a boy younger than two who had congenital heart surgery.

This clone came up a few times. This chain joins TRGV3 and TRGJ1 or TRGJ2. Per the germline V gene, CDR1 is VTNTFY and CDR2 is YDVSTARD (reference sequence). V lost 4 bases, J lost 5 bases, and 5 bases stayed unmatched. The CDR3 has 12 amino acids. The CDR3 nucleotides read TGTGCCACCTGGGATTTCAATTATAAGAAACTCTTT. This encodes CATWDFNYKKLF.

The chain links TRGV5 to TRGJ1 or TRGJ2. CDR3 length: 16 amino acids. Germline lookup yields CDR1 VINAFY and CDR2 YDVSNSKD. J gave up 4 bases and V 0 bases, and 12 bases lay outside the gene matches. The CDR3 DNA sequence: TGTGCCACCTGGGACAGGCCGCAGGGGCTGTATTATAAGAAACTCTTT. Translation gives CATWDRPQGLYYKKLF.

The chain recombines TRGV3 with TRGJ1 or TRGJ2. The CDR3 runs 15 residues. The junction had 11 bases not matched to a gene; V was cut back by 0 bases and J by 6 bases. Germline V lookup: CDR1 VTNTFY, CDR2 YDVSTARD (reference sequence). The CDR3 loop reads CATWDRPSYGYKKLF. DNA of the CDR3: TGTGCCACCTGGGACAGGCCTAGCTACGGTTATAAGAAACTCTTT.

To note about this clone: The same CDR3 can be traced to other DNA sequences in this sample. The genes are TRGV4 and TRGJ1 or TRGJ2. This CDR3 has 14 amino acids. Trimming cost V 4 bases and J 1 base; bases outside gene matches: 7. The germline V gene encodes CDR1 EGSTGY and CDR2 YDSYTSSV. CDR3 amino acids: CATWDGRNYYKKLF. CDR3 nucleotides: TGTGCCACCTGGGACGGGCGAAATTATTATAAGAAACTCTTT.

This clone is medium-sized by share. Other DNA sequences in this specimen translate into the identical CDR3. This chain links TRGV9 with TRGJ1 or TRGJ2. The germline V gene has CDR1 GITISATS and CDR2 ISYDGTV (reference sequence). CDR3 length: 11 amino acids. Germline trimming cut 0 bases from V and 12 bases from J; bases unmatched to any gene: 5. The CDR3 nucleotides read TGTGCCTTGTGGGAGGTGCGAGGGAAACTCTTT. Translation gives CALWEVRGKLF.

The chain is built from TRGV3 and TRGJ1 or TRGJ2. The CDR3 sequence is 14 residues long. Germline lookup yields CDR1 VTNTFY and CDR2 YDVSTARD (reference sequence). V lost 4 bases, J lost 7 bases, and 13 bases stayed unmatched. Here the CDR3 DNA reads TGTGCCACCTGGGAGGGGCCCTTGGCGTATAAGAAACTCTTT. This translates into CATWEGPLAYKKLF.

This sequence joins TRGV9 and TRGJ1 or TRGJ2. The V and J ends lost 4 bases and 3 bases, in that order; junction bases with no gene match: 9. Germline V gene data show CDR1 as GITISATS and CDR2 as ISYDGTV (reference sequence). The length of the CDR3 is 14 residues. CDR3 in amino acids: CALWDRPPYYKKLF. CDR3 nucleotide sequence: TGTGCCTTGTGGGACCGACCCCCTTATTATAAGAAACTCTTT.

This clone has a handful of counts. The sample holds other DNA sequences that translate to the same CDR3. The chain links TRGV9 to TRGJ1 or TRGJ2. The germline gives CDR1 GITISATS, CDR2 ISYDGTV (reference sequence). Trimming took 0 bases from V and 3 from J; bases not matched to a gene: 5. The CDR3 has 14 residues. The CDR3 DNA reads TGTGCCTTGTGGGAGGTGCGGGTTTATTATAAGAAACTCTTT. It specifies CALWEVRVYYKKLF.